These 5 T cell receptor beta chains were sequenced from one sample in a study of blood T cell repertoires in COVID-19 (dated by TCRdb to 2020 to 2021). Libraries were built with the immunoSEQ multiplex PCR assay. Here the immuneACCESS table is served through TCRdb, limited to in-frame sequences with V and J called. Missing clones are a known gap in these copies; in checked studies unresolved V genes cover under half, and the rest lacks a known reason. For this sample there are about 350,000 clones; over 85% appear just once. Together, the top ten hold 3% to 4.5% of the sample. The sequencing sample was made of peripheral blood. These receptors were taken from a woman aged 55-75 years with COVID-19, enrolled during active disease.

Comment on this clone: Other DNA sequences in the same sample also yield this CDR3. The chain combines TRBV5-1 with TRBJ1-1, with D uncertain. The CDR3 is 14 residues long. Trimming shortened V by 1 base and J by 2 bases, and 9 bases separated the two germline ends. Germline V gene lookup returns CDR1 SGHRS and CDR2 YFSETQ. The chain's CDR3 is CASSLTQSNTEAFF. The CDR3 DNA reads TGCGCCAGCAGCTTGACACAGAGCAACACTGAAGCTTTCTTT.

The V and J genes are TRBV7-6 and TRBJ2-2; a weak D match, TRBD1 (6 bases). CDR1 is SGHVS, CDR2 FNYEAQ, per germline. Trimming cost V 1 base and J 7 bases, with 10 bases left between them. The CDR3 contains 14 residues. CDR3 nucleotide sequence: TGTGCCAGCAGCTTAGACAGGGCGGGCGGGGAGCTGTTTTTT. Amino acids: CASSLDRAGGELFF.

The chain joins TRBV23-1 to TRBJ1-1; D may be TRBD1 (6 bases). TRBV23-1 is noted as an ORF with a role that remains uncertain. The CDR3 is 13 amino acids. V was trimmed by 8 bases and J by 4 bases, leaving 14 bases between them. The CDR3 DNA reads TGCGCCAGCCGGGGAGGGGGTTGCACTGAAGCTTTCTTT. Protein sequence: CASRGGGCTEAFF.

The chain has TRBV28 and TRBJ1-5; D gene uncertain. The V gene's germline CDR1 is MDHEN and CDR2 SYDVKM. V lost 4 bases and J 2 bases, leaving 12 bases between the germline ends. The CDR3 covers 15 residues. The CDR3 region is CASSSAGERNQPQHF. The CDR3 DNA sequence: TGTGCCAGCAGTTCGGCCGGGGAACGCAATCAGCCCCAGCATTTT.

The chain carries TRBV4-1 and TRBJ2-7; D might be TRBD1 (6 bases). Trimming took off 3 bases at V and 0 bases at J, with 12 bases between the two ends. Germline CDR1 reads MGHRA; CDR2 reads YSYEKL. The CDR3 is 15 amino acids. CDR3 sequence: CASSHSDRFSYEQYF. The CDR3 nucleotides are TGCGCCAGCAGCCATTCCGACAGGTTCTCCTACGAGCAGTACTTC.